Sequencing of this T cell receptor beta chain was carried out in a study of beta chain features in type 1 diabetes. Germline values: CDR1 SNHLY, CDR2 FYNNEI. CDR3 size: 13 residues. V lost 7 bases and J lost 1, with 8 bases in between. Expressed TCRB transcripts were sequenced, since all the RNA that had been isolated was reverse transcribed. Profiled with immunoSEQ multiplex PCR; TCRdb holds only in-frame clones, not every one. The sample has around 300,000 clones; 9.5% to 11% are singletons. There are a few counts of this clone. V is TRBV2 and J is TRBJ1-5; D is ambiguous. The origin of this receptor is a woman in her twenties or thirties in good health. The sample comprised naive CD4+ T cells from blood. The CDR3 DNA follows: TGTGCCAGCACGGCAGGCAGCAATCAGCCCCAGCATTTT. Protein sequence: CASTAGSNQPQHF. The whole variable domain, remainder taken from reference TRBV2 and TRBJ1-5, is EPEVTQTPSHQVTQMGQEVILRCVPISNHLYFYWYRQILGQKVEFLVSFYNNEISEKSEIFDDQFSVERPDGSNFTLKIRSTKLEDSAMYFCASTAGSNQPQHFGDGTRLSIL.